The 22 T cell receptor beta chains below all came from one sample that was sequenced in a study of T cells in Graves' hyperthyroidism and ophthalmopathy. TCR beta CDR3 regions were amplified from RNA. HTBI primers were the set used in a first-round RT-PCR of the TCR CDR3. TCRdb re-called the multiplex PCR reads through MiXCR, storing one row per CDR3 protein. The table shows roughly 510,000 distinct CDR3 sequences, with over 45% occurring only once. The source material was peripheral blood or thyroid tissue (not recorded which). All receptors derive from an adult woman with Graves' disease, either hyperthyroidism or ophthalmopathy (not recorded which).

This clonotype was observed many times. The CDR3 protein is CASSISGVIENSPLHF. The DNA of the CDR3 is TGTGCCAGCAGCATCTCAGGGGTGATTGAGAATTCACCCCTCCACTTT. The chain has TRBV7-2 and TRBJ1-6; D is perhaps TRBD1 (6 bases). Trimming pared 5 bases from V and 7 bases from J, leaving 18 bases between. Germline V gene data show CDR1 as SGHTA and CDR2 as FQGNSA. CDR3 size: 16 residues. Looking up the rest from reference TRBV7-2 and TRBJ1-6 gives the full variable domain: GAGVSQSPSNKVTEKGKDVELRCDPISGHTALYWYRQSLGQGLEFLIYFQGNSAPDKSGLPSDRFSAERTGGSVSTLTIQRTQQEDSAVYLCASSISGVIENSPLHFGNGTRLTVT.

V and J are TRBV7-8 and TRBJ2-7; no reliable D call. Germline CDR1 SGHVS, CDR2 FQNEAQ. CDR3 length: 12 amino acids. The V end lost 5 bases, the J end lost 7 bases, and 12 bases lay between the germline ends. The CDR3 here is CASSHRVREQYF. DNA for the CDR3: TGTGCCAGCAGCCACCGGGTAAGGGAGCAGTACTTC. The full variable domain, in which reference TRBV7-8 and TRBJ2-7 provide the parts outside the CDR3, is GAGVSQSPRYKVAKRGQDVALRCDPISGHVSLFWYQQALGQGPEFLTYFQNEAQLDKSGLPSDRFFAERPEGSVSTLKIQRTQQEDSAVYLCASSHRVREQYFGPGTRLTVT.

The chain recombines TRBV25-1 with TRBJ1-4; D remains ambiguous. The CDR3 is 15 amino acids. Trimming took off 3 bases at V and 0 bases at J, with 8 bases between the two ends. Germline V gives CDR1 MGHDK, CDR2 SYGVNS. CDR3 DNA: TGTGCCAGCAGTGAGTCCAGAACAACTAATGAAAAACTGTTTTTT. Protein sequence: CASSESRTTNEKLFF. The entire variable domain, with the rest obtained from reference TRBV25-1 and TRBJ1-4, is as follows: EADIYQTPRYLVIGTGKKITLECSQTMGHDKMYWYQQDPGMELHLIHYSYGVNSTEKGDLSSESTVSRIRTEHFPLTLESARPSHTSQYLCASSESRTTNEKLFFGSGTQLSVL.

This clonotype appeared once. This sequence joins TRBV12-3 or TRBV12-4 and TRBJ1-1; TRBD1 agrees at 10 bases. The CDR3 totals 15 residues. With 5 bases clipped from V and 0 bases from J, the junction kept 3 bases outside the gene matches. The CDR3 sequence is CASSPTGGLNTEAFF. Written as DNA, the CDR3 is TGTGCCAGCAGTCCGACAGGGGGCTTGAACACTGAAGCTTTCTTT.

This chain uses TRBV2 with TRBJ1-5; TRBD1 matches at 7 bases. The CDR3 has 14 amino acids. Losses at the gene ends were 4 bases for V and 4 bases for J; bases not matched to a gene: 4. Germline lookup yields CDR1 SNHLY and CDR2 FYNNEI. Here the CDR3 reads CASSGQGWNQPQHF. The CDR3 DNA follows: TGTGCCAGCAGTGGACAGGGATGGAATCAGCCCCAGCATTTT.

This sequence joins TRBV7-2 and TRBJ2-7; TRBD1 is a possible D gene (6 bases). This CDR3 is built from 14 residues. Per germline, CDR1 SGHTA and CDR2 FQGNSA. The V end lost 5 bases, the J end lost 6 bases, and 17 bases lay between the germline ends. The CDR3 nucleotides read TGTGCCAGCAGCATACAGGGCGCTACGGGCGAGCAGTACTTC. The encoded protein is CASSIQGATGEQYF.

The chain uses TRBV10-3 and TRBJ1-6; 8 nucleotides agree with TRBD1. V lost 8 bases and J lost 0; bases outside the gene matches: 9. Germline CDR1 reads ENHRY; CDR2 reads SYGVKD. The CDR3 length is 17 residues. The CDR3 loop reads CAIGPGGEGSYNSPLHF. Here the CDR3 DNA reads TGTGCCATCGGACCAGGGGGCGAGGGCTCCTATAATTCACCCCTCCACTTT.

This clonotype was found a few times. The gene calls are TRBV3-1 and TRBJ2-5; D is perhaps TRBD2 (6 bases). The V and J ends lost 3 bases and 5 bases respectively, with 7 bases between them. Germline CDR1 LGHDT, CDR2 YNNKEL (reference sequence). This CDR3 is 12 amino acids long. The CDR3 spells CASSHGTETQYF. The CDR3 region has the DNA TGTGCCAGCAGCCACGGGACTGAGACCCAGTACTTC.

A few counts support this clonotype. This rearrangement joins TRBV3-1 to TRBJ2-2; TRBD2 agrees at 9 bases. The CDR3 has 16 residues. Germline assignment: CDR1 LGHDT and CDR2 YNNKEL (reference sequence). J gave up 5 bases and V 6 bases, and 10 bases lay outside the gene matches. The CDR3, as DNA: TGTGCCAGCAGTCAGGTAGCGGGAGTACGGACCGGGGAGCTGTTTTTT. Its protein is CASSQVAGVRTGELFF. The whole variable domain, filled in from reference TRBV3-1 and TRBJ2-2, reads DTAVSQTPKYLVTQMGNDKSIKCEQNLGHDTMYWYKQDSKKFLKIMFSYNNKELIINETVPNRFSPKSPDKAHLNLHINSLELGDSAVYFCASSQVAGVRTGELFFGEGSRLTVL.

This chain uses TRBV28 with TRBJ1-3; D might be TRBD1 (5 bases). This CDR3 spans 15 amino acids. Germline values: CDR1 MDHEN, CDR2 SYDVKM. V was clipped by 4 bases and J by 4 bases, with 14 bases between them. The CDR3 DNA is TGTGCCAGCAGTTACGGTGGGGCGTCCGGAAACACCATATATTTT. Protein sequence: CASSYGGASGNTIYF.

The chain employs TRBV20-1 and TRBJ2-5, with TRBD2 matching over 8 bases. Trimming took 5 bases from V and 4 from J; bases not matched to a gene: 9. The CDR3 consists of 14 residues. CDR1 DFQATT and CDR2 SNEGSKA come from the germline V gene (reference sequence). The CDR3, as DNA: TGCAGTGCTGGGACCGGGACTAGGGGAGAGACCCAGTACTTC. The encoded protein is CSAGTGTRGETQYF.

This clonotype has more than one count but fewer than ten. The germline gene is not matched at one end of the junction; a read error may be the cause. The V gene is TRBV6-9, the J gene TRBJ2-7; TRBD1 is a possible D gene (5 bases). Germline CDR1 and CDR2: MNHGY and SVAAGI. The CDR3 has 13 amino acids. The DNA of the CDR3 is TGTGCCAGCAGCTTCGACAGACCCTACGAGCAGCACTTC. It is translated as CASSFDRPYEQHF.

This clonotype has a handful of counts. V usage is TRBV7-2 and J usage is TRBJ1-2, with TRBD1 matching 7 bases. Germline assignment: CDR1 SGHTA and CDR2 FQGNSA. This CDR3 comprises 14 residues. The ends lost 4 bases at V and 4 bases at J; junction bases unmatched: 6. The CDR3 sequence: CASSSTGVSYGYTF. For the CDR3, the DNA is TGTGCCAGCAGCTCAACAGGGGTATCCTATGGCTACACCTTC.

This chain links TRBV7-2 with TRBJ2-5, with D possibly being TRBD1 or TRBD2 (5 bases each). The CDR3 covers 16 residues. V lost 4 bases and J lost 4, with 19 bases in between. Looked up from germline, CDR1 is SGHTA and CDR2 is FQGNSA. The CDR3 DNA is TGTGCCAGCAGCTGGGGTAGACGGGCCGGGGCAGAGACCCAGTACTTC. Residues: CASSWGRRAGAETQYF.

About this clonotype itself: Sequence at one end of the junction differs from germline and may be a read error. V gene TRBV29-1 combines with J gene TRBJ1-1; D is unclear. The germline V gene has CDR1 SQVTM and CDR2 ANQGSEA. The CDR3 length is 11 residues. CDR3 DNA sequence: TGCAGCCAGGACCCGAACAATGAAGCTTTCTTT. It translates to CSQDPNNEAFF. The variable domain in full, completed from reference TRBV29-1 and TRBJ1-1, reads SAVISQKPSRDICQRGTSLTIQCQVDSQVTMMFWYRQQPGQSLTLIATANQGSEATYESGFVIDKFPISRPNLTFSTLTVSNMSPEDSSIYLCSQDPNNEAFFGQGTRLTVV.

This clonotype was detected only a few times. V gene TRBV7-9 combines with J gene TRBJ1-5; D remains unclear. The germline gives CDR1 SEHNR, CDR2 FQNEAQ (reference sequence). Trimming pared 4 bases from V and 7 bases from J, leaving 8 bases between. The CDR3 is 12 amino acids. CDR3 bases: TGTGCCAGCAGCTCCGCGGGACAGCCCCAGCATTTT. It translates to CASSSAGQPQHF.

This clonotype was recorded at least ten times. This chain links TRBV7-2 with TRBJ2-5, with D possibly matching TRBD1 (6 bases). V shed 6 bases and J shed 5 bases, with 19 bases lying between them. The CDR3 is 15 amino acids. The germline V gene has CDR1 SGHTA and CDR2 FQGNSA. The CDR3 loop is CASSSGQPFSETQYF. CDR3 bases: TGTGCCAGCAGTTCGGGACAACCCTTCTCGGAGACCCAGTACTTC. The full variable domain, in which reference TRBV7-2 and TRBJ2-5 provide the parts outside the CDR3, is GAGVSQSPSNKVTEKGKDVELRCDPISGHTALYWYRQSLGQGLEFLIYFQGNSAPDKSGLPSDRFSAERTGGSVSTLTIQRTQQEDSAVYLCASSSGQPFSETQYFGPGTRLLVL.

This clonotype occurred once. CDR3 loop: CARDSGSYNEQFF. The CDR3 nucleotides are TGTGCTAGAGATAGCGGCTCCTACAATGAGCAGTTCTTC. The chain has TRBV24-1 and TRBJ2-1, with a weak D call TRBD2 (6 bases). CDR1 is KGHDR and CDR2 is SFDVKD in the germline V gene. The CDR3 contains 13 residues.

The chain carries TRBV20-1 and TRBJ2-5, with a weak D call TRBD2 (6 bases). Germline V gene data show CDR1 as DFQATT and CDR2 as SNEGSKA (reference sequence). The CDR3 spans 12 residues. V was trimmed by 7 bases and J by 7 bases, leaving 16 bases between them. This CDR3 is CSVGGTRGTQYF. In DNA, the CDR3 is TGCAGTGTAGGAGGGACGCGCGGGACCCAGTACTTC.

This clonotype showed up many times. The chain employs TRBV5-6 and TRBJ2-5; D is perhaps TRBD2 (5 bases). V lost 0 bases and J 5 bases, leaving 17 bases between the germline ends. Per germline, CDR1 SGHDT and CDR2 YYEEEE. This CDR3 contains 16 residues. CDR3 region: CASSLVGSHGEETQYF. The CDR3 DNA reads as TGTGCCAGCAGCTTGGTGGGGAGCCATGGGGAGGAGACCCAGTACTTC.

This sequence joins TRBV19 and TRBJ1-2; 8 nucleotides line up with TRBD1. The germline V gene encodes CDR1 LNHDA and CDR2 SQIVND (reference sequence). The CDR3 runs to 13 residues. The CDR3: CASRTGTGYGYTF. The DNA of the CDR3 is TGTGCTAGTCGGACAGGGACAGGCTATGGCTACACCTTC. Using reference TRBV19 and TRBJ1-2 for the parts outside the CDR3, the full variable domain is DGGITQSPKYLFRKEGQNVTLSCEQNLNHDAMYWYRQDPGQGLRLIYYSQIVNDFQKGDIAEGYSVSREKKESFPLTVTSAQKNPTAFYLCASRTGTGYGYTFGSGTRLTVV.

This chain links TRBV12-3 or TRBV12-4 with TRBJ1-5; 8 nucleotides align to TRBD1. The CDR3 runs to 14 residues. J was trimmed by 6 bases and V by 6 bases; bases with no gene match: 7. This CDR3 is CASSDRGFSQPQHF. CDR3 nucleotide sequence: TGTGCCAGCAGCGACAGGGGTTTTAGTCAGCCCCAGCATTTT.